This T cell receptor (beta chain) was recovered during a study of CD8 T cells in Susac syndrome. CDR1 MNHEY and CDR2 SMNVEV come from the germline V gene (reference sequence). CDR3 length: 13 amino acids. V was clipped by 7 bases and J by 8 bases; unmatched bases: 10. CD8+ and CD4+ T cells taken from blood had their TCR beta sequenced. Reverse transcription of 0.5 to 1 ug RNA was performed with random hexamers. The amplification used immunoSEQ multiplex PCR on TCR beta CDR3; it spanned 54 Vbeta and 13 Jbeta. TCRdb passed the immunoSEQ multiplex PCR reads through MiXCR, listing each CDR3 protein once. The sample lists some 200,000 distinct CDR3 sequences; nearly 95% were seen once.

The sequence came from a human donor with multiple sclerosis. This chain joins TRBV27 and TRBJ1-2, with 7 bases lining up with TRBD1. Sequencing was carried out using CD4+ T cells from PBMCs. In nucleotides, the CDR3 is TGTGCCAGCAACCCCAGGGGGGTAGGGGGCTACACCTTC. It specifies CASNPRGVGGYTF.